The clone carrying this T cell receptor (beta chain) came up a few times. No antigen is known for it. The data were obtained in a study of human T cells and chemical hapten exposure. In the study overall: Patients had diphenylcyclopropenone applied to the scalp weekly throughout the approximately 26-week study.

TCRdb used MiXCR to reprocess the RACE reads, holding one entry per CDR3 protein. Among about 140,000 distinct CDR3 sequences listed, about 12% were seen once. Time point meaning: patch test 2, 6 weeks after DPC sensitization. As to treatment: therapeutic diphenylcyclopropenone sensitization with weekly scalp DPC. The germline CDR1 and CDR2 sequences are LNHDA and SQIVND (reference sequence). The CDR3 has 15 residues. Trimming removed 8 bases at V and 0 bases at J, with 16 bases between. General study points: Expanded TCRs were compared with controls, and the expanded TCRs formed significantly more large CDR3 similarity clusters. More PT1 expanded TCRs went with higher patch test scores. The immune response of these alopecia patients might not match healthy individuals'.

The origin of this receptor is a woman between 45 and 65 years old with alopecia areata. Some clones in this sample may be carry-over from other donors' samples. Sequencing was performed on whole blood, taken in connection with sensitization to the hapten diphenylcyclopropenone (DPC). The chain combines TRBV19 with TRBJ1-1; D may be TRBD1 (5 bases). The CDR3: CASHPRQTMNTEAFF. DNA for the CDR3: TGTGCCAGTCACCCTAGACAGACCATGAACACTGAAGCTTTCTTT.